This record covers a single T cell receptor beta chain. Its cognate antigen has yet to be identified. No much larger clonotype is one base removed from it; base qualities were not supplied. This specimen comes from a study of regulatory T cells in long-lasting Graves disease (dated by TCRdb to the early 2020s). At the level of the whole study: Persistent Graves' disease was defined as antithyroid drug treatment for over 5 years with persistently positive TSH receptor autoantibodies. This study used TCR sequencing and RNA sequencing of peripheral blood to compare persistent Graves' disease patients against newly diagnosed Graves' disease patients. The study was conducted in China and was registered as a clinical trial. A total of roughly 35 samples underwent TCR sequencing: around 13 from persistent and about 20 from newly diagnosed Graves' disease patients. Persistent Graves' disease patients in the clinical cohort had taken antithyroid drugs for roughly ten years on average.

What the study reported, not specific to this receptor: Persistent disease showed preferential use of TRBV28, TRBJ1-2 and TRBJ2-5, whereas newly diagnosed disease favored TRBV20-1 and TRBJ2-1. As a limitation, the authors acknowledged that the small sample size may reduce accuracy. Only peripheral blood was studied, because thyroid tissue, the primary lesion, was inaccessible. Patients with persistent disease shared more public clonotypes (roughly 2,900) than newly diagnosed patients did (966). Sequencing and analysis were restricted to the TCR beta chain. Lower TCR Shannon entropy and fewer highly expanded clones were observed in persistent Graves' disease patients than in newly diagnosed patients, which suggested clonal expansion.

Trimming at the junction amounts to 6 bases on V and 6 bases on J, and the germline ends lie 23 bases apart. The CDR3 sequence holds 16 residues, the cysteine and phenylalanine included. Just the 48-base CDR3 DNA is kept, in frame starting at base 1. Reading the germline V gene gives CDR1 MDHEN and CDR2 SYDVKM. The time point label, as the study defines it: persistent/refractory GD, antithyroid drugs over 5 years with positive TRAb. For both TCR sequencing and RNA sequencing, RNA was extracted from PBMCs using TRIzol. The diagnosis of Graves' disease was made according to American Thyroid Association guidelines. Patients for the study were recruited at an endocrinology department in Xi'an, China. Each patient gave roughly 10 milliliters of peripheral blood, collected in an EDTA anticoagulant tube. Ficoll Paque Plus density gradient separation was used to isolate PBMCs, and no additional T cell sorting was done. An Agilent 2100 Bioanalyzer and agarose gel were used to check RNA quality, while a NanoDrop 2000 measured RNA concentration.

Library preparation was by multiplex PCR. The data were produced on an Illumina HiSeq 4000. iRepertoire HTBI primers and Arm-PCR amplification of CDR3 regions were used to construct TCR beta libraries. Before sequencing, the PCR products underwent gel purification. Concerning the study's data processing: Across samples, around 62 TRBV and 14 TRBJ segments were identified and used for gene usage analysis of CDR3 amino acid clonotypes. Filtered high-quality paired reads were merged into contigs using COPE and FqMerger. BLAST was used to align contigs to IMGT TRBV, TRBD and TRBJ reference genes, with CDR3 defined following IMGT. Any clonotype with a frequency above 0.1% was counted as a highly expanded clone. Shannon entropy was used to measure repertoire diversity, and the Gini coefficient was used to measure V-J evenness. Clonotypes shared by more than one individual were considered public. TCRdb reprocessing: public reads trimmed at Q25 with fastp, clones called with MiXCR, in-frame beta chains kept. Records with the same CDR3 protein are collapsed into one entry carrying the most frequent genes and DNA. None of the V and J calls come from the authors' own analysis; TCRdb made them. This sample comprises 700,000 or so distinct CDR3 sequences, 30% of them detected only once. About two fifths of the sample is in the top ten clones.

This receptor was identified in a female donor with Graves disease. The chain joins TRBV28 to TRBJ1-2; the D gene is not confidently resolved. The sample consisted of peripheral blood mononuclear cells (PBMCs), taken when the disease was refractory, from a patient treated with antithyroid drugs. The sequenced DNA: TGTGCCAGCAGCGCTTCCCACGAACCGCTGGCGCATGGCTACACCTTC. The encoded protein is CASSASHEPLAHGYTF.